This passage covers 12 T cell receptor beta chains from one sample sequenced in a study of T cells in Graves' hyperthyroidism and ophthalmopathy. Regions amplified from RNA transcripts were the TCR beta CDR3 regions. When the TCR CDR3 underwent first-round RT-PCR, the HTBI primer set was used. TCRdb independently ran MiXCR on the multiplex PCR reads; one entry per CDR3 protein. In the table there are over 500,000 distinct CDR3 sequences, approximately 17% of which are singletons. Sequenced material: blood. These receptors were collected from a woman between 18 and 29 years old with Graves' ophthalmopathy.

This clonotype appeared many times. An end of the junction does not agree with germline; a read error may underlie this. CDR3 amino acids: CASSRGGDYGYTF. Written as DNA, the CDR3 is TGTGCCAGCAGTCGTGGGGGGGACTACGGCTACACCTTC. The chain employs TRBV6-1 and TRBJ1-2; D might be TRBD1 (5 bases). Germline V gene sequence: CDR1 MNHNS, CDR2 SASEGT. This CDR3 region has 13 residues.

Many counts were recorded for this clonotype. This chain joins TRBV11-2 and TRBJ2-2; 10 bases map to TRBD2. The V gene end was trimmed by 2 bases and the J gene end by 7 bases; junction bases not matched to a gene: 4. The CDR3 contains 15 residues. Germline lookup yields CDR1 SGHAT and CDR2 FQNNGV. In DNA, the CDR3 is TGTGCCAGCAGCTTACAGCGGGGGGGTATCGGGGAGCTGTTTTTT. Its translation is CASSLQRGGIGELFF.

Notes on this clonotype: This clone may be a read error of a much larger clone one base away. The chain uses TRBV2 and TRBJ2-1, with D possibly TRBD1 on 5 matching bases. Germline V gives CDR1 SNHLY, CDR2 FYNNEI. The CDR3 extends over 13 amino acids. For the CDR3, the DNA is TGTGCCAGCATGGCCAGGGTTGGCGATGAGCAGTGCTTC. This gives the protein CASMARVGDEQCF.

This clonotype was recorded a few times. The rearrangement joins TRBV29-1 to TRBJ2-5; 13 bases align to TRBD2. The CDR3 sequence is 17 residues long. Trimming at V came to 8 bases and at J to 1 base, leaving 13 bases not matched to a gene. Germline V gene sequence: CDR1 SQVTM, CDR2 ANQGSEA. CDR3 protein: CSTSGRTSGSTQETQYF. DNA of the CDR3: TGCAGCACCTCGGGGCGGACTAGCGGGAGTACCCAAGAGACCCAGTACTTC.

This clonotype showed up many times. The chain uses TRBV6-2 or TRBV6-3 and TRBJ1-1, with D possibly matching TRBD1 (5 bases). Trimming left V 8 bases short and J 1 base short, with 14 bases between. Germline values: CDR1 MNHEY, CDR2 SVGEGT. The CDR3 extends over 14 amino acids. The CDR3: CASHQGRENTEAFF. In nucleotides, the CDR3 is TGTGCCAGCCATCAGGGACGGGAGAACACTGAAGCTTTCTTT.

This chain connects TRBV6-1 to TRBJ1-2, with unresolved D. Trimming removed 10 bases from V and 2 bases from J, with 8 bases in between. CDR3 length: 11 residues. CDR1 is MNHNS and CDR2 is SASEGT in the germline V gene. The CDR3 sequence is CATEWNYGYTF. CDR3 DNA: TGTGCCACGGAATGGAACTATGGCTACACCTTC.

This clonotype was observed a handful of times. The V and J genes are TRBV6-5 and TRBJ2-2, with 11 positions matching TRBD1. The germline V gene encodes CDR1 MNHEY and CDR2 SVGAGI. J was trimmed by 7 bases and V by 2 bases; bases with no gene match: 6. The CDR3 runs 16 residues. CDR3 bases: TGTGCCAGCAGTTACATGGACAGGGGGCATGGCGGGGAGCTGTTTTTT. Protein product: CASSYMDRGHGGELFF.

The chain uses TRBV20-1 and TRBJ2-7; tentative D call: TRBD2 (6 bases). V dropped 0 bases and J dropped 0 bases, with 12 bases sitting between them. The CDR3 consists of 15 residues. Germline CDR1 reads DFQATT; CDR2 reads SNEGSKA (reference sequence). The CDR3 protein is CSAREAGSSSYEQYF. The CDR3 DNA follows: TGCAGTGCTAGAGAAGCGGGTTCCAGCTCCTACGAGCAGTACTTC.

At least ten counts were recorded for this clonotype. The rearrangement links TRBV28 to TRBJ1-1; D call uncertain. The CDR3 length is 14 residues. Trimming stripped 4 bases from V and 5 bases from J, with 14 bases between. CDR1 and CDR2 (germline): MDHEN, SYDVKM. The CDR3 loop is CASSYTTEFTEAFF. DNA for the CDR3: TGTGCCAGCAGTTATACGACGGAGTTTACTGAAGCTTTCTTT.

The chain employs TRBV13 and TRBJ2-2; no clear D gene. Looked up from germline, CDR1 is PRHDT and CDR2 is FYEKMQ (reference sequence). Trimming removed 5 bases from V and 0 bases from J, with 13 bases in between. The CDR3 is 16 residues long. The CDR3 DNA is TGTGCCAGCAGCCCCCTGGTCGTTGCGAACACCGGGGAGCTGTTTTTT. Translating it yields CASSPLVVANTGELFF.

CDR3 in amino acids: CATSRGLAGAGELFF. CDR3 DNA sequence: TGTGCCACCAGCCGAGGACTAGCGGGAGCCGGGGAGCTGTTTTTT. The V call is TRBV15, the J call TRBJ2-2, with 13 bases lining up with TRBD2. Germline trimming cut 5 bases from V and 6 bases from J; bases unmatched to any gene: 3. Germline lookup yields CDR1 LNHNV and CDR2 YYDKDF (reference sequence). CDR3 length: 15 residues.

This clonotype has a count of ten or more. This chain joins TRBV27 and TRBJ2-3, with 8 bases aligning to TRBD1. CDR1 is MNHEY and CDR2 is SMNVEV in the germline V gene (reference sequence). The CDR3 length is 14 residues. With 0 bases clipped from V and 5 bases from J, the junction kept 1 base outside the gene matches. The CDR3 coding sequence is TGTGCCAGCAGTTTATCCGACAGGGGAGATACGCAGTATTTT. This codes for CASSLSDRGDTQYF.